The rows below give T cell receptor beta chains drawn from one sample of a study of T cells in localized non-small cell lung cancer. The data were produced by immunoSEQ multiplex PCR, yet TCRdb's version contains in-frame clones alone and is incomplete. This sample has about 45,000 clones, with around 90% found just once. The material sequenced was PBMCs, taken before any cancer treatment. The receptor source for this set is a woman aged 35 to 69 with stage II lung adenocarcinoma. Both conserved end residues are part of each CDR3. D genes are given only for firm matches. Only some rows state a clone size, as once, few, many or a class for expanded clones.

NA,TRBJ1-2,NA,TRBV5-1,CASSLGILEGGYTF,TGCGCCAGCAGCCTGGGGATCCTTGAGGGTGGCTACACCTTC
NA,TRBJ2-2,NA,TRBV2,CASKLVNTHTGELFF,TGTGCCAGCAAGTTAGTGAACACTCACACCGGGGAGCTGTTTTTT
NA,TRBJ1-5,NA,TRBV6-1,CASSSYSNQPQHF,TGTGCCAGTTCTTCTTATAGCAATCAGCCCCAGCATTTT
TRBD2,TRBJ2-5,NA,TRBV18,CASSGLAGQETQYF,TGTGCCAGCTCAGGACTAGCGGGGCAAGAGACCCAGTACTTC
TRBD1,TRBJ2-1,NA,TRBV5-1,CASSTPTGGLSYNEQFF,TGCGCCAGCAGTACCCCGACAGGGGGCCTATCCTACAATGAGCAGTTCTTC
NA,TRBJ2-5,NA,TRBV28,CASSPPSETQYF,TGTGCCAGCAGTCCTCCCAGTGAGACCCAGTACTTC
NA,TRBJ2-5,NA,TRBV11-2,CASSWGGETQYF,TGTGCCAGCAGCTGGGGAGGAGAGACCCAGTACTTC
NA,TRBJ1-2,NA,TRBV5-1,CASSVGTEYGYTF,TGCGCCAGCAGCGTCGGGACGGAATATGGCTACACCTTC
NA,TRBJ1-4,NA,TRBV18,CASSPPRGVGVAGEKLFF,TGTGCCAGCTCACCACCGCGGGGCGTGGGCGTGGCGGGTGAAAAACTGTTTTTT
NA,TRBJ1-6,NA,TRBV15,CATSRAKQSDSPLHF,TGTGCCACCAGCAGAGCTAAACAGAGTGATTCACCCCTCCACTTT
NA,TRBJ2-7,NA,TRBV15,CATSRDGYEQYF,TGTGCCACCAGCAGAGATGGCTACGAGCAGTACTTC
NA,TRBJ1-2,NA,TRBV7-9,CASSPNPGLGYYGYTF,TGTGCCAGCAGCCCAAACCCGGGCTTAGGGTACTATGGCTACACCTTC
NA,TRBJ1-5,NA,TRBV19,CASSIFGYSNQPQHF,TGTGCCAGTAGTATTTTCGGATATAGCAATCAGCCCCAGCATTTT
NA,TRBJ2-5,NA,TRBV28,CASSSPSAGDLILETQYF,TGTGCCAGCAGTTCCCCGTCGGCAGGGGATCTGATTTTAGAGACCCAGTACTTC
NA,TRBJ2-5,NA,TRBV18,CASSPGHGGSETQYF,TGTGCCAGCTCACCAGGTCATGGAGGGAGTGAGACCCAGTACTTC
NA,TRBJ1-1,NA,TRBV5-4,CASSHPTVNTEAFF,TGTGCCAGCAGCCACCCGACAGTGAACACTGAAGCTTTCTTT
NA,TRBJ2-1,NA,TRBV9,CASSVAWGPSNEQFF,TGTGCCAGCAGCGTAGCTTGGGGCCCGTCCAATGAGCAGTTCTTC
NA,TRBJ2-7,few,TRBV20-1,CSAEMGNEQYF,TGCAGTGCCGAGATGGGGAACGAGCAGTACTTC
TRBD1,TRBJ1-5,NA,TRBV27,CASGRGEFSNQPQHF,TGTGCCAGCGGCAGGGGGGAGTTTAGCAATCAGCCCCAGCATTTT
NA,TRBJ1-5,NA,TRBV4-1,CASSQDHAAYSNQPQHF,TGCGCCAGCAGCCAAGATCATGCCGCATATAGCAATCAGCCCCAGCATTTT
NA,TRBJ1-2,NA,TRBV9,CASSVGLTNYGYTF,TGTGCCAGCAGCGTAGGACTGACTAACTATGGCTACACCTTC
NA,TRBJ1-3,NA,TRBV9,CASSLEGSGNTIYF,TGTGCCAGCAGCCTCGAGGGATCCGGAAACACCATATATTTT
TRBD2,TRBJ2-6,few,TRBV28,CASSFLAGGNSGANVLTF,TGTGCCAGCAGTTTCCTGGCGGGGGGGAACTCTGGGGCCAACGTCCTGACTTTC
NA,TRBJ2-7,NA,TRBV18,CASSPTQGPSSYEQYF,TGTGCCAGCTCCCCCACCCAGGGCCCTAGCTCCTACGAGCAGTACTTC
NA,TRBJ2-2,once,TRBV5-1,CASSSGLYTGELFF,TGCGCCAGCAGCTCGGGACTTTACACCGGGGAGCTGTTTTTT
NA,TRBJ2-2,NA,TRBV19,CASSTSAFLTGELFF,TGTGCCAGTAGTACCTCCGCGTTCCTCACCGGGGAGCTGTTTTTT
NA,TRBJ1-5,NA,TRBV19,CASTPQGIWDQPQHF,TGTGCCAGTACCCCGCAGGGTATTTGGGATCAGCCCCAGCATTTT
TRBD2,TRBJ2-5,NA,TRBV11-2,CASSTSGRAPETQYF,TGTGCCAGCAGCACTAGCGGGAGGGCCCCAGAGACCCAGTACTTC
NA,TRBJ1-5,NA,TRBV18,CASSSRAGGRSNQPQHF,TGTGCCAGCTCGTCCCGGGCCGGGGGCAGGAGCAATCAGCCCCAGCATTTT
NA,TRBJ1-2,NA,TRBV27,CASRVGNGGYTF,TGTGCCAGTCGAGTGGGCAATGGGGGCTACACCTTC
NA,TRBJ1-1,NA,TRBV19,CASSIGGGYTEAFF,TGTGCCAGTAGTATCGGGGGAGGGTACACTGAAGCTTTCTTT
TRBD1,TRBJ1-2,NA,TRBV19,CASSILATGGVFNGYTF,TGTGCCAGTAGTATACTAGCGACAGGGGGCGTTTTTAATGGCTACACCTTC
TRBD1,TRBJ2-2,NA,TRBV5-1,CASSWGGTGVAGELFF,TGCGCCAGCAGCTGGGGTGGGACAGGGGTCGCCGGGGAGCTGTTTTTT
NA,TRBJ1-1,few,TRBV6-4,CASSERGTVNTEAFF,TGTGCCAGCAGTGAAAGAGGGACGGTAAACACTGAAGCTTTCTTT
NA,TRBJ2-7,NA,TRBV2,CASSEPFRVEQYF,TGTGCCAGCAGTGAACCCTTTAGGGTCGAGCAGTACTTC
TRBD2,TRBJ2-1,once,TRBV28,CASSFIGLANEQFF,TGTGCCAGCAGTTTCATCGGACTAGCTAATGAGCAGTTCTTC
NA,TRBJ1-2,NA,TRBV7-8,CASSYTGSSNGYTF,TGTGCCAGCAGCTACACAGGGTCCAGTAATGGCTACACCTTC
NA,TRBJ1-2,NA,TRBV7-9,CASSPSEQEGYTF,TGTGCCAGCAGCCCATCGGAGCAGGAAGGCTACACCTTC
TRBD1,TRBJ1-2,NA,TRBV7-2,CASSLGQGFAIGYTF,TGTGCCAGCAGCTTAGGACAGGGGTTTGCTATCGGCTACACCTTC
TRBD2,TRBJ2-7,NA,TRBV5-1,CASSLVPPLAGSYEQYF,TGCGCCAGCAGCTTGGTCCCCCCCCTAGCGGGATCCTACGAGCAGTACTTC
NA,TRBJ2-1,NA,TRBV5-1,CASSLAENRARSEQFF,TGCGCCAGCAGCTTGGCCGAAAACCGAGCCAGGAGCGAGCAGTTCTTC
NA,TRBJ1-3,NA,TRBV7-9,CASSLERGGPSGNTIYF,TGTGCCAGCAGCTTAGAGCGGGGTGGGCCTTCTGGAAACACCATATATTTT
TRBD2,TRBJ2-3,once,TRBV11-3,CASSLGRGSDTQYF,TGTGCCAGCAGCCTCGGGAGGGGGTCAGATACGCAGTATTTT
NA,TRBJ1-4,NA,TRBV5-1,CASRSRGTNEKLFF,TGCGCCAGCAGGTCCCGAGGCACTAATGAAAAACTGTTTTTT
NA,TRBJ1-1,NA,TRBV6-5,CASSSHPGRAQTEAFF,TGTGCCAGCAGTTCCCACCCTGGACGGGCACAAACTGAAGCTTTCTTT
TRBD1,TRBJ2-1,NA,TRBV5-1,CASSLAGQGARLDNEQFF,TGCGCCAGCAGCTTGGCGGGGCAGGGGGCAAGGTTAGACAATGAGCAGTTCTTC
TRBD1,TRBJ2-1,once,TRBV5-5,CASSSLGTAISYNEQFF,TGTGCCAGCAGCTCACTTGGGACAGCTATCTCCTACAATGAGCAGTTCTTC
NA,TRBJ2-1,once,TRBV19,CASTDSGTVIDEQFF,TGTGCCAGTACCGATAGCGGGACAGTAATCGATGAGCAGTTCTTC
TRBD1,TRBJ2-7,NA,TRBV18,CASSPAQTGASGEQYF,TGTGCCAGCTCACCAGCGCAGACAGGGGCCTCGGGGGAGCAGTACTTC
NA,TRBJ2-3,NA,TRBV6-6,CASTKGGGRLSDTQYF,TGTGCCAGCACTAAGGGGGGAGGGAGATTGTCAGATACGCAGTATTTT